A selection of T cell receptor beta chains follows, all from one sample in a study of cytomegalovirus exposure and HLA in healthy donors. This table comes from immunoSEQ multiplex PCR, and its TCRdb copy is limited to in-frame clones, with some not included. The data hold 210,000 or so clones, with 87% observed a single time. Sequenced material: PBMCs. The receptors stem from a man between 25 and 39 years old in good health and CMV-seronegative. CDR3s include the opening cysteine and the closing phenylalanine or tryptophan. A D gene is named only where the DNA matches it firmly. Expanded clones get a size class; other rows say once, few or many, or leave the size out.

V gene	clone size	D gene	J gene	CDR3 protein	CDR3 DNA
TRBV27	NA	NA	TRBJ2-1	CASSLGWDRRDEQFF	TGTGCCAGCAGTTTAGGGTGGGACCGGAGGGATGAGCAGTTCTTC
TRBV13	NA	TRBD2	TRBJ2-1	CASTLAGRDSTYNEQFF	TGTGCCAGCACCTTAGCGGGACGGGACTCCACCTACAATGAGCAGTTCTTC
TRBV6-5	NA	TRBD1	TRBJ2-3	CASSNRQGLDTQYF	TGTGCCAGCAGTAACCGACAGGGGCTGGATACGCAGTATTTT
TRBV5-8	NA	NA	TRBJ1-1	CASSPAGGSMNTEAFF	TGTGCCAGCAGCCCCGCGGGGGGCTCCATGAACACTGAAGCTTTCTTT
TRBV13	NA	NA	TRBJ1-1	CASSLGFAPEAFF	TGTGCCAGCAGCTTAGGTTTCGCGCCTGAAGCTTTCTTT
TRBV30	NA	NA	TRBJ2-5	CATFEGGETQYF	TGTGCCACCTTCGAAGGGGGAGAGACCCAGTACTTC
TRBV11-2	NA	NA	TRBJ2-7	CASSLGPIVLLEQYF	TGTGCCAGCAGCTTAGGCCCGATAGTTCTGCTTGAGCAGTACTTC
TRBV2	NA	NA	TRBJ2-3	CASKWGAGVDTQYF	TGTGCCAGCAAGTGGGGTGCAGGGGTAGATACGCAGTATTTT
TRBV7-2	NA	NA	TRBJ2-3	CASSLYGTDTQYF	TGTGCCAGCAGCTTATACGGGACAGATACGCAGTATTTT
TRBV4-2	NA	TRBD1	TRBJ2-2	CASSQDRLGGTGDPTGELFF	TGTGCCAGCAGCCAAGATCGGCTCGGTGGGACAGGGGACCCGACCGGGGAGCTGTTTTTT
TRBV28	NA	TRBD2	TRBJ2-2	CASSFLSGGAPGELFF	TGTGCCAGCAGTTTCCTAAGCGGGGGGGCCCCCGGGGAGCTGTTTTTT
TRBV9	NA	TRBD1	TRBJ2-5	CASSVGTGSLTQYF	TGTGCCAGCAGCGTAGGGACAGGCTCATTGACCCAGTACTTC
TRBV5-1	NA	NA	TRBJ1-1	CASSLALLTEAFF	TGCGCCAGCAGCTTGGCCCTTTTGACTGAAGCTTTCTTT
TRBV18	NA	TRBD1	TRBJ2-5	CASSLAGTEQETQYF	TGTGCCAGCTCACTAGCCGGGACAGAACAAGAGACCCAGTACTTC
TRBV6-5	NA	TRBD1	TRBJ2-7	CASRQGAPPYEQYF	TGTGCCAGCAGACAGGGGGCGCCTCCCTACGAGCAGTACTTC
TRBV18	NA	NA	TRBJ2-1	CASSPPGTIWDEQFF	TGTGCCAGCTCACCACCCGGGACAATATGGGATGAGCAGTTCTTC
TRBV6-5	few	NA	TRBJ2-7	CASRSLYEQYF	TGTGCCAGCAGATCTTTATACGAGCAGTACTTC
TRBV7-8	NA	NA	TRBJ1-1	CASSLVFPGAMNTEAFF	TGTGCCAGCAGCTTGGTCTTCCCAGGGGCGATGAACACTGAAGCTTTCTTT
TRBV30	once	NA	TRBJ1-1	CAWGRVGNTEAFF	TGTGCCTGGGGTCGGGTAGGGAACACTGAAGCTTTCTTT
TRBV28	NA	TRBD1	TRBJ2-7	CAGPGQYYEQYF	TGTGCCGGTCCGGGACAGTACTACGAGCAGTACTTC
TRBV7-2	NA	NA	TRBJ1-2	CASSSRSRVGYTF	TGTGCCAGCAGCTCCCGGTCCAGGGTTGGCTACACCTTC
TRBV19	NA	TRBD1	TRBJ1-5	CASSGGQAPRGQPQHF	TGTGCCAGTAGTGGGGGACAGGCCCCGAGGGGTCAGCCCCAGCATTTT
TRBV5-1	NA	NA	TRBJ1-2	CASSLGSNNYGYTF	TGCGCCAGCAGCTTGGGGAGCAATAACTATGGCTACACCTTC
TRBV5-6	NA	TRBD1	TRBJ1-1	CASSSGGITEAFF	TGTGCCAGCAGCTCAGGGGGGATCACTGAAGCTTTCTTT
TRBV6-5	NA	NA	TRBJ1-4	CASSYGTKLFF	TGTGCCAGCAGTTACGGGACAAAGCTGTTTTTT
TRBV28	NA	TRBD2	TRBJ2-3	CASSSGGAPDTQYF	TGTGCCAGCAGTAGCGGGGGGGCCCCAGATACGCAGTATTTT
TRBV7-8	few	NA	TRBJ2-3	CASSRVWGEGDTQYF	TGTGCCAGCAGCCGGGTGTGGGGGGAAGGAGATACGCAGTATTTT
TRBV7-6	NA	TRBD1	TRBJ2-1	CASRAGGNNEQFF	TGTGCCAGCAGAGCAGGGGGTAACAATGAGCAGTTCTTC
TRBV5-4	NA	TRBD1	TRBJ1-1	CASTRGTEMGAFF	TGTGCCAGCACCCGAGGGACAGAAATGGGAGCTTTCTTT
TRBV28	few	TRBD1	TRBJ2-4	CASSAGVGTGNKNIQYF	TGTGCCAGCAGTGCCGGCGTGGGGACAGGTAACAAAAACATTCAGTACTTC
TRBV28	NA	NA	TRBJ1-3	CASSFVAGNTIYF	TGTGCCAGCAGTTTTGTCGCTGGAAACACCATATATTTT
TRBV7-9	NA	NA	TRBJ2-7	CASRLGSYEQYF	TGTGCCAGCAGGTTGGGCAGCTACGAGCAGTACTTC
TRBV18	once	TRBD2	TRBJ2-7	CASSPGLAGGNEQYF	TGTGCCAGCTCACCGGGACTAGCGGGAGGCAACGAGCAGTACTTC
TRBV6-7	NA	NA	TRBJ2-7	CASSYSLPEDEQYF	TGTGCCAGCAGTTACTCGTTGCCGGAGGACGAGCAGTACTTC
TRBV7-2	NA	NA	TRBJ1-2	CASSKSALGDYGYTF	TGTGCCAGCAGCAAAAGCGCCCTTGGCGACTATGGCTACACCTTC
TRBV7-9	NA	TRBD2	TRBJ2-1	CASSPRLAGFRQFF	TGTGCCAGCAGCCCCCGACTAGCGGGATTCAGGCAGTTCTTC
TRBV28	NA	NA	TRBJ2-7	CASSRPRGRGYEQYF	TGTGCCAGCAGTCGCCCTCGGGGTAGAGGGTACGAGCAGTACTTC